The subject of this entry is one T cell receptor beta chain. These data are taken from a study of shared clonotypes between healthy human individuals. Using immunoSEQ multiplex PCR, the repertoire was profiled, and TCRdb retains in-frame clones only, with some absent. This table holds about 750,000 clones, 80% to 95% found once. The naive CD8 population came from CD45RO-negative cells selected for CCR7, without terminally differentiated effector memory CD45RA+ cells. The receptor was isolated from a man aged 25 to 40 in good health. The sequenced material came from naive CD8+ T cells sorted from blood.

This chain's CDR3 is CASSYIGGVSYNEQFF. CDR3 DNA sequence: TGTGCCAGCAGCTACATAGGGGGAGTCTCCTACAATGAGCAGTTCTTC. This chain links TRBV7-9 with TRBJ2-1, with D maybe TRBD1 (6 bases). The CDR3 sequence is 16 residues long. Trimming removed 4 bases at V and 0 bases at J, with 13 bases between. Germline V gives CDR1 SEHNR, CDR2 FQNEAQ (reference sequence).